Reported below is one TCR beta chain. What it binds is not known. The record originates from a study of vaccination and CD4 T cells after COVID-19. The CDR3 totals 14 residues. J gave up 7 bases and V 3 bases, and 4 bases lay outside the gene matches. Cultured CD4+ T cell DNA was sequenced using the Oncomine TCR Beta short-read assay. TCRdb re-derived calls from the PCR reads in MiXCR, one entry per CDR3 protein. The sample lists around 20,000 distinct CDR3 sequences; over 45% were seen once. The sample's treatment: approximately 10-day PBMC culture with coronavirus spike peptide pools or control peptides (ViraFEST assay). Study conclusions and caveats: Reactive clonotype counts went from median around 20 after infection to roughly 38 after vaccination, nonsignificantly.

The receptor's source is a human donor with COVID-19. The J gene is TRBJ2-2, the V gene TRBV12-3 or TRBV12-4, with 8 bases lining up with TRBD1. The sequencing sample was made of cultured CD4+ T cells from blood. CDR3 region: CASSLTTGGGELFF. Here the CDR3 DNA reads TGTGCCAGCAGTTTGACTACAGGGGGCGGGGAGCTGTTTTTT.